Listed below are T cell receptor beta chains from one sample, sequenced in a study of T cell responses to AZD1222 COVID-19 vaccine. The data were produced by immunoSEQ multiplex PCR, yet TCRdb's version contains in-frame clones alone and is incomplete. The data show some 170,000 clones, 85% to 95% seen once. Material: peripheral blood, obtained on day 0 of AZD1222 vaccination. The source is an adult in good health. CDR3s leave out the opening cysteine and the closing phenylalanine or tryptophan.

v_call cdr3_aa
TRBV7-2 ASSLDRAALYYGYT
TRBV6-1 ASSEAPNMGEQY
TRBV7-2 ASNERGNTIY
TRBV28 ASSFVRGNTEAF
TRBV24-1 ATSDFGRDGHTEAF
TRBV28 ASSRGRPGTARRTYNSPLH
TRBV7-9 ASSLDLMGKLF
TRBV28 ASTVLGTGVQETQY
TRBV6-9 ASSLAGENTDTQY
TRBV9 ASSVAPGRTSDYNEQF
TRBV4-2 ASSQGQQLNTGELF
TRBV29-1 SAVRGPQTYNEQF
TRBV7-6 ASSLGRNEQF
TRBV27 ASSLLAGPYNEQF
TRBV7-8 ASSPRLSGQENEKLF
TRBV2 ASNYLAGGETQY
TRBV5-1 ASSPQTGIGGYT
TRBV21-1 ASSPRGRGDSNQPQH
TRBV28 ASRGDSWETQY
TRBV5-6 ASSYWRGAGGYT
TRBV3-1/TRBV3-2 ASSLGQGARGYT
TRBV18 ASSPDQRHPGAF
TRBV15 ATSRETNYGYT
TRBV30 AWSAGSGNTIY
TRBV30 ARGQGAEAF
TRBV7-9 ASSLLPHEQF
TRBV19 ASKDRGQGTYEQY
TRBV27 ASIGPGTAY